The clone carrying this T cell receptor beta chain was observed at least ten times. Its target is unknown. TCRdb recomputed calls from the reads with MiXCR, one row per CDR3 protein. Here the sample spans roughly 51,000 distinct CDR3 sequences, 20% to 25% being singletons. This record comes from a study of T cell repertoires in cytomegalovirus infection. Study-wide points: Ex vivo responses were dominated by HLA-C-restricted CMV-specific TCR beta clonotypes.

Material: CD8+ T cells from cultured PBMCs, obtained from culture after CMV antigen stimulation. This receptor was obtained from a human donor in good health (CMV status not recorded). Some clones in this sample may be carry-over from other donors' samples.

This chain's CDR3 is CSARDSKGPFGYTF. CDR3 coding DNA: TGCAGTGCTAGAGATTCGAAGGGACCTTTTGGCTACACCTTC. V usage is TRBV20-1 and J usage is TRBJ1-2, with D perhaps matching TRBD1 (5 bases). The length of the CDR3 is 14 residues. V lost 0 bases and J 7 bases, leaving 15 bases between the germline ends. Germline loops: CDR1 DFQATT, CDR2 SNEGSKA (reference sequence).